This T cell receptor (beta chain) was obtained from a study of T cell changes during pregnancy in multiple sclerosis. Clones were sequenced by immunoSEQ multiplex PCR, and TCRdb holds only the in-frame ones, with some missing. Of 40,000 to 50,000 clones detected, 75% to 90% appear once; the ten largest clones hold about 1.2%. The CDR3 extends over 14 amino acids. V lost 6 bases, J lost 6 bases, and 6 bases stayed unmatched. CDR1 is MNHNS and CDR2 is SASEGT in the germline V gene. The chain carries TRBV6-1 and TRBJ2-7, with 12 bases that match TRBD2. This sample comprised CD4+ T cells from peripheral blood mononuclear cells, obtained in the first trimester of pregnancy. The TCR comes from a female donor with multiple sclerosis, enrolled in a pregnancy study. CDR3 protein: CASRETSGRSEQYF. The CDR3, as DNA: TGTGCCAGCAGGGAAACTAGCGGGAGGAGCGAGCAGTACTTC.